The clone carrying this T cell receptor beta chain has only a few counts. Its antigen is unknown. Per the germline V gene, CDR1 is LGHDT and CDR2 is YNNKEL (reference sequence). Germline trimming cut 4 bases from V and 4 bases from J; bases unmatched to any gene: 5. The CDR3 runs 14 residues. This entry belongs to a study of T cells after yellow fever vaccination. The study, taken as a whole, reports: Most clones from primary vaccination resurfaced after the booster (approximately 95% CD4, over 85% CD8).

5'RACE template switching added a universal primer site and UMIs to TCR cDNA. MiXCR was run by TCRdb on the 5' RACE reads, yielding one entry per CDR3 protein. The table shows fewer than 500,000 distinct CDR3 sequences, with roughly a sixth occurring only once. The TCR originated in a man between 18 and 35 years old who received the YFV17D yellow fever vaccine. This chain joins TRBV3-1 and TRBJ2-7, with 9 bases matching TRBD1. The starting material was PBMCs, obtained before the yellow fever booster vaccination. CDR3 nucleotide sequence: TGTGCCAGCAGCCCCGGGACAGGGATTTACGAGCAGTACGTC. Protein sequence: CASSPGTGIYEQYV.